This is a list of T cell receptor beta chains from one sample in a study of CD8 T cells in Susac syndrome. MiXCR, run by TCRdb on the immunoSEQ multiplex PCR reads, gives a single entry per CDR3 protein. The table includes about 53,000 distinct CDR3 sequences, around 93% detected once. Source material: CD8+ T cells from PBMCs. The receptors here all came from a human donor with Susac syndrome. Each CDR3 is given with its conserved first and last residue. A D gene is named only where the DNA matches it firmly. Part of the rows lack a size; the others show once, few, many or a class for expanded clones.

abundance,v_gene,d_gene,j_gene,CDR3aa,CDR3nt
-,TRBV6-6,-,TRBJ2-3,CASCLGLGTDTQYF,TGTGCCAGCTGCCTTGGACTGGGCACAGATACGCAGTATTTT
-,TRBV30,-,TRBJ1-2,CAWKTSNYGYTF,TGTGCCTGGAAGACATCTAACTATGGCTACACCTTC
-,TRBV2,-,TRBJ1-6,CASSEIWQGVDSPLHF,TGTGCCAGCAGTGAAATATGGCAGGGCGTCGATTCACCCCTCCACTTT
-,TRBV27,TRBD2,TRBJ2-1,CASSLIAGVFYNEQFF,TGTGCCAGCAGTTTGATAGCGGGGGTGTTTTACAATGAGCAGTTCTTC
-,TRBV3-1,TRBD1,TRBJ2-1,CASSPTVRTGDPLYNEQFF,TGTGCCAGCAGCCCCACCGTGCGGACAGGGGACCCCCTCTACAATGAGCAGTTCTTC
-,TRBV7-2,-,TRBJ2-7,CASSPRGGDEQYF,TGTGCCAGCAGCCCCCGTGGGGGCGACGAGCAGTACTTC
-,TRBV6-6,-,TRBJ2-3,CASSYRDTQYF,TGTGCCAGCAGTTATCGCGATACGCAGTATTTT
-,TRBV29-1,-,TRBJ1-2,CSVEVRDYYGYTF,TGCAGCGTTGAAGTAAGGGATTACTATGGCTACACCTTC
-,TRBV27,TRBD2,TRBJ2-1,CASSLFGTSAHNEQFF,TGTGCCAGCAGTTTATTTGGGACTAGCGCACACAATGAGCAGTTCTTC
-,TRBV9,TRBD1,TRBJ2-2,CASSLNRDRGNTGELFF,TGTGCCAGCAGCTTAAACCGGGACAGGGGGAACACCGGGGAGCTGTTTTTT
-,TRBV7-6,TRBD2,TRBJ2-3,CASTLAGGIADTQYF,TGTGCCAGCACACTAGCGGGGGGTATCGCAGATACGCAGTATTTT
-,TRBV23-1,TRBD1,TRBJ2-3,CASSQSIGTVDTQYF,TGCGCCAGCAGTCAATCTATAGGGACAGTCGATACGCAGTATTTT
-,TRBV7-3,-,TRBJ2-3,CASSPRDSSTDTQYF,TGTGCCAGCAGCCCGCGGGACAGCTCCACAGATACGCAGTATTTT
-,TRBV4-1,-,TRBJ2-3,CASSQDAGTTYF,TGCGCCAGCAGCCAAGATGCAGGAACGACGTATTTT
-,TRBV10-2,TRBD1,TRBJ1-1,CASSQDRAEAFF,TGCGCCAGCAGCCAAGACAGGGCTGAAGCTTTCTTT
once,TRBV7-9,-,TRBJ1-1,CADNTEAFF,TGTGCCGATAACACTGAAGCTTTCTTT
-,TRBV7-2,-,TRBJ1-2,CASSLLTVNYGYTF,TGTGCCAGCAGCTTATTAACGGTAAACTATGGCTACACCTTC
-,TRBV9,-,TRBJ2-7,CASSAVGRQESEQYF,TGTGCCAGCAGCGCCGTAGGACGTCAAGAGTCAGAGCAGTACTTC
-,TRBV24-1,-,TRBJ2-1,CATRVGRGSYNEQFF,TGTGCCACCCGTGTGGGACGGGGGAGTTACAATGAGCAGTTCTTC
-,TRBV12-5,-,TRBJ2-7,CASGQGFYEQYF,TGTGCTAGCGGCCAGGGATTCTACGAGCAGTACTTC
-,TRBV5-4,-,TRBJ2-3,CASSFRYRLSTDTQYF,TGTGCCAGCAGCTTCCGGTACAGGCTGAGCACAGATACGCAGTATTTT
-,TRBV6-5,-,TRBJ2-7,CASSLGPVWTDTYEQYF,TGTGCCAGCAGTTTAGGCCCGGTTTGGACAGATACCTACGAGCAGTACTTC
-,TRBV6-5,TRBD1,TRBJ1-1,CASSTDRGQGEAFF,TGTGCCAGCAGTACGGACAGGGGGCAGGGTGAAGCTTTCTTT
once,TRBV9,TRBD2,TRBJ2-7,CASSPSGTPGGAYEQYF,TGTGCCAGCAGCCCCAGCGGTACCCCGGGGGGGGCCTACGAGCAGTACTTC
-,TRBV12-3/TRBV12-4,TRBD1,TRBJ1-6,CASTPTGIGSPLHF,TGTGCCAGCACCCCGACAGGGATCGGCTCACCCCTCCACTTT
-,TRBV27,-,TRBJ2-1,CASSPMVYHNEQFF,TGTGCCAGCAGTCCGATGGTTTATCACAATGAGCAGTTCTTC
-,TRBV9,-,TRBJ1-1,CASSVGGDPNTEAFF,TGTGCCAGCAGCGTAGGTGGCGACCCGAACACTGAAGCTTTCTTT
-,TRBV29-1,-,TRBJ2-5,CSVEKRARQETQYF,TGCAGCGTTGAAAAGCGCGCTAGGCAGGAGACCCAGTACTTC
-,TRBV29-1,TRBD2,TRBJ2-1,CSALPQRGGLNEQFF,TGCAGCGCGCTCCCCCAGCGGGGGGGCCTAAATGAGCAGTTCTTC
-,TRBV12-3/TRBV12-4,-,TRBJ1-1,CASSFPYTEAFF,TGTGCCAGCAGTTTTCCATACACTGAAGCTTTCTTT
-,TRBV7-2,TRBD2,TRBJ2-2,CASSRNTGGGELFF,TGTGCCAGCAGCCGGAACACGGGGGGCGGGGAGCTGTTTTTT
-,TRBV27,-,TRBJ1-4,CASSLGGQLFF,TGTGCCAGCAGTTTGGGGGGACAACTGTTTTTT
once,TRBV9,TRBD2,TRBJ2-1,CASSVRGGGADEQFF,TGTGCCAGCAGCGTTCGTGGCGGGGGGGCGGATGAGCAGTTCTTC
-,TRBV29-1,-,TRBJ2-1,CSVDSGSSYNEQFF,TGCAGCGTTGATTCAGGGAGCTCCTACAATGAGCAGTTCTTC
-,TRBV29-1,TRBD2,TRBJ2-1,CSVERASGGYGQFF,TGCAGCGTTGAAAGGGCTAGCGGAGGGTACGGGCAGTTCTTC
-,TRBV29-1,-,TRBJ2-7,CSSGPQVRSYEQYF,TGCAGCAGCGGCCCCCAGGTACGCTCCTACGAGCAGTACTTC
-,TRBV6-6,TRBD1,TRBJ1-1,CASSYRDRSTEAFF,TGTGCCAGCAGTTATAGGGACAGGAGCACTGAAGCTTTCTTT
-,TRBV4-1,TRBD1,TRBJ1-1,CASSSHRGSEAFF,TGCGCCAGCAGCTCACACAGGGGGTCTGAAGCTTTCTTT
-,TRBV6-2/TRBV6-3,TRBD2,TRBJ2-1,CASSYGGGREQFF,TGTGCCAGCAGTTATGGGGGGGGTCGGGAGCAGTTCTTC
-,TRBV7-3,-,TRBJ2-1,CASSLTWQGVLDEQFF,TGTGCCAGCAGCTTAACGTGGCAGGGAGTTTTGGATGAGCAGTTCTTC
-,TRBV14,TRBD1,TRBJ2-5,CASSQDEGAGETQYF,TGTGCCAGCAGCCAAGATGAGGGGGCCGGGGAGACCCAGTACTTC
-,TRBV7-9,TRBD1,TRBJ2-5,CASSSDRGTLDQYF,TGTGCCAGCAGCTCGGACAGGGGAACCCTGGACCAGTACTTC
-,TRBV7-8,-,TRBJ1-5,CASSLGAQHQPQHF,TGTGCCAGCAGCTTAGGGGCCCAACATCAGCCCCAGCATTTT
-,TRBV7-3,TRBD1,TRBJ2-5,CASSLRGADRGTLEEETQYF,TGTGCCAGCAGCTTAAGAGGCGCGGACAGGGGGACCTTGGAGGAGGAGACCCAGTACTTC
-,TRBV30,TRBD1,TRBJ1-6,CAWSLGGSNSPLHF,TGTGCCTGGAGCCTAGGGGGCAGTAATTCGCCCCTCCACTTT
-,TRBV4-2,TRBD1,TRBJ2-7,CASSQNQGQADYEQYF,TGTGCCAGCAGCCAAAACCAAGGACAGGCCGACTACGAGCAGTACTTC
-,TRBV20-1,TRBD1,TRBJ1-2,CSAEGQFNYGYTF,TGCAGTGCTGAGGGACAGTTTAACTATGGCTACACCTTC
-,TRBV15,-,TRBJ2-5,CATSSVLGQTQYF,TGTGCCACCAGCTCCGTCCTCGGGCAGACCCAGTACTTC
-,TRBV5-6,-,TRBJ2-1,CASSLAGSNEQFF,TGTGCCAGCAGCTTGGCCGGAAGCAATGAGCAGTTCTTC
few,TRBV27,-,TRBJ2-7,CASSFGTEQYF,TGTGCCAGCAGTTTCGGCACCGAGCAGTACTTC